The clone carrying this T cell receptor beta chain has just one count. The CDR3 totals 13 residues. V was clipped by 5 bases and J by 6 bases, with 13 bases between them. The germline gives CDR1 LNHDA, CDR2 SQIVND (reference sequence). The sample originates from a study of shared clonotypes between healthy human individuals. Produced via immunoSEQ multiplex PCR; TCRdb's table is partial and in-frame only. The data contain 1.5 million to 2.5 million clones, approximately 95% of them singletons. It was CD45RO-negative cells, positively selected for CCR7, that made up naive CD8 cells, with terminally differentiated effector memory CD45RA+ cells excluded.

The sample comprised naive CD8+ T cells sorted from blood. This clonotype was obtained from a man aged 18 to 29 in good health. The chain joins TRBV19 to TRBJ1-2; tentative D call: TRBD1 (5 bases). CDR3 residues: CASSALLGDGYTF. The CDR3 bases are TGTGCCAGTAGTGCACTCCTAGGGGATGGCTACACCTTC. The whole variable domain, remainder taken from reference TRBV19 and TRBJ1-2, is DGGITQSPKYLFRKEGQNVTLSCEQNLNHDAMYWYRQDPGQGLRLIYYSQIVNDFQKGDIAEGYSVSREKKESFPLTVTSAQKNPTAFYLCASSALLGDGYTFGSGTRLTVV.